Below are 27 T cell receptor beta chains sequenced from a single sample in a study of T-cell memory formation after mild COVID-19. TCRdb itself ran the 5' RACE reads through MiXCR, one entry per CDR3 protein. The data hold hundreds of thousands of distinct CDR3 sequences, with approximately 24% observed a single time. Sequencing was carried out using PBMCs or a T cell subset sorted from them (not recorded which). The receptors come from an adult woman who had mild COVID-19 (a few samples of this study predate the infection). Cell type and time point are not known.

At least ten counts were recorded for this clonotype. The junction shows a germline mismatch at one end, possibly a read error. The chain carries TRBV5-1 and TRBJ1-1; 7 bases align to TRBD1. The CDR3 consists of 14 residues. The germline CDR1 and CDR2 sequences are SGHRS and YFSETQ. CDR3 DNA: TGTGCCAGCAGCTCTGGACAGGTCAACACTGAAGCTTTCTTT. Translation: CASSSGQVNTEAFF.

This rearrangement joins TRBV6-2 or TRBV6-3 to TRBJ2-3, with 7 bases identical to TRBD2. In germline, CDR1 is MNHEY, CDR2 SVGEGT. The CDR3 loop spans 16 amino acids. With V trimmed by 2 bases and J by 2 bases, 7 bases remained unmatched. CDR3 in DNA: TGTGCCAGCAGTTACGGGAGGGAGGTCCTCACAGATACGCAGTATTTT. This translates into CASSYGREVLTDTQYF.

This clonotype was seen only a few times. CDR3 amino acids: CASSLGSVAADSYEQYF. DNA for the CDR3: TGTGCCAGCAGCCTAGGTTCCGTAGCGGCAGACTCCTACGAGCAGTACTTC. This chain connects TRBV7-9 to TRBJ2-7; TRBD2 is a possible D gene (6 bases). V lost 5 bases and J 0 bases, leaving 20 bases between the germline ends. Per germline, CDR1 SEHNR and CDR2 FQNEAQ (reference sequence). This CDR3 spans 17 amino acids.

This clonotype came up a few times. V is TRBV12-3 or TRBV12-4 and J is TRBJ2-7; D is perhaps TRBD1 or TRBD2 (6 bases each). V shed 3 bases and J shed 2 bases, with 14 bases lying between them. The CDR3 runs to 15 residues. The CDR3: CASSFSPRGPYEQYF. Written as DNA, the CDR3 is TGTGCCAGCAGTTTTAGCCCTCGGGGGCCCTACGAGCAGTACTTC.

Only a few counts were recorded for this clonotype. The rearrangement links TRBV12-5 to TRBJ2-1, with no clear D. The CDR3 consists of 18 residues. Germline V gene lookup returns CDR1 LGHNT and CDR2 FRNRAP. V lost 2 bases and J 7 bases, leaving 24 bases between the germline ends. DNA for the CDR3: TGTGCTAGTGGTTTGACGCAGAGAAACAACCTCGTGGGTAATGAGCAGTTCTTC. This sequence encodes CASGLTQRNNLVGNEQFF. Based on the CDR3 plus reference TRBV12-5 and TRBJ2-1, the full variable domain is DARVTQTPRHKVTEMGQEVTMRCQPILGHNTVFWYRQTMMQGLELLAYFRNRAPLDDSGMPKDRFSAEMPDATLATLKIQPSEPRDSAVYFCASGLTQRNNLVGNEQFFGPGTRLTVL.

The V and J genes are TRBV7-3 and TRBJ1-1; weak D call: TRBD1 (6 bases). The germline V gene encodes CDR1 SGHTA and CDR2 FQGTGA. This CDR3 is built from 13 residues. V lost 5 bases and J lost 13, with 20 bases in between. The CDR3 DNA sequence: TGTGCCAGCAGCACGAGGGGGGGGTTGGAGAGTTTCTTT. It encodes CASSTRGGLESFF. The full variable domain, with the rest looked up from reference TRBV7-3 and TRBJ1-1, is GAGVSQTPSNKVTEKGKYVELRCDPISGHTALYWYRQSLGQGPEFLIYFQGTGAADDSGLPNDRFFAVRPEGSVSTLKIQRTERGDSAVYLCASSTRGGLESFFGQGTRLTVV.

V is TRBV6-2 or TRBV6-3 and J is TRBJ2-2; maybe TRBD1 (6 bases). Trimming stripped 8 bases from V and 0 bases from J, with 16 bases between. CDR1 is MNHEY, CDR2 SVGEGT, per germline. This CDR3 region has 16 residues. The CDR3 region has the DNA TGTGCCAGCCGCTTCCAGGGGCCCCCGAACACCGGGGAGCTGTTTTTT. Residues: CASRFQGPPNTGELFF.

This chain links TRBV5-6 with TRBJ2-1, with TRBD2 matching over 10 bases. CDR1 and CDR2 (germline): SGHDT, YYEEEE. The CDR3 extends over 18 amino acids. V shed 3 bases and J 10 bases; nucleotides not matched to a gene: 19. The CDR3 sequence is CASSSPNHGLAAKGEQFF. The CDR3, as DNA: TGTGCCAGCAGCTCACCCAACCACGGACTAGCGGCCAAAGGGGAGCAGTTCTTC.

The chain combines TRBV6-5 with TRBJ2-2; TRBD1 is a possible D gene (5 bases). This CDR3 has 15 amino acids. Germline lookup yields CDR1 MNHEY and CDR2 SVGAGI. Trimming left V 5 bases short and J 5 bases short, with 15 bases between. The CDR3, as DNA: TGTGCCAGCAGTGAGAACAGGTTGAGGACCGGGGAGCTGTTTTTT. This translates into CASSENRLRTGELFF.

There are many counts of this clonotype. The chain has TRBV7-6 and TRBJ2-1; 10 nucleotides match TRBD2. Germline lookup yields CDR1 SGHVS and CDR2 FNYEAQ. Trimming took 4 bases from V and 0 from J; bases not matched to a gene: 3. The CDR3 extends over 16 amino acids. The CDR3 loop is CASSSSSGSSYNEQFF. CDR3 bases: TGTGCCAGCAGCTCCTCTAGCGGGAGCTCCTACAATGAGCAGTTCTTC.

The CDR3 protein is CAWSMGQYYGYTF. The DNA for the CDR3 is TGTGCCTGGAGTATGGGACAGTACTATGGCTACACCTTC. This chain uses TRBV30 with TRBJ1-2; 7 bases align to TRBD1. The J segment lost 3 bases and the V segment lost 2 bases, leaving 3 bases of the junction unmatched. Germline-derived CDR1 and CDR2 are GTSNPN and SVGIG (reference sequence). The CDR3 totals 13 residues.

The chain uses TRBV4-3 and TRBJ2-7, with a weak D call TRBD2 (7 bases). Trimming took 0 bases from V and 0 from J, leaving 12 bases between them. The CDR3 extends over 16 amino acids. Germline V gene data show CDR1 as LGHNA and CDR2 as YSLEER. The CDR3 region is CASSQDWGGASYEQYF. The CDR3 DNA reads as TGCGCCAGCAGCCAAGATTGGGGGGGGGCCTCCTACGAGCAGTACTTC.

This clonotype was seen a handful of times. The CDR3 sequence: CASSPSGANTGELFF. The CDR3 DNA is TGTGCCAGCTCACCATCAGGGGCGAACACCGGGGAGCTGTTTTTT. The gene calls are TRBV18 and TRBJ2-2, with D perhaps matching TRBD1 (6 bases). This CDR3 region has 15 residues. V dropped 2 bases and J dropped 0 bases, with 7 bases sitting between them. Germline values: CDR1 KGHSH, CDR2 LQKENI.

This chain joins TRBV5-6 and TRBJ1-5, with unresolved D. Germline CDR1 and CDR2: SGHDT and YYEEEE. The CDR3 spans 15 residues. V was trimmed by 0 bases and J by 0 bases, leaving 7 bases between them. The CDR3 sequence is CASSLAGLSNQPQHF. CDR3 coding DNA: TGTGCCAGCAGCTTGGCCGGACTTAGCAATCAGCCCCAGCATTTT.

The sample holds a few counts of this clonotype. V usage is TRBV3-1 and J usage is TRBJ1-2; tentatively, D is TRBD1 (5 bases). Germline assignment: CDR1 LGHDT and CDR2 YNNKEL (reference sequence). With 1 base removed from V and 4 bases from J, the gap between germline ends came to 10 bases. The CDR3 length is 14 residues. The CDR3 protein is CASSQVGHSYGYTF. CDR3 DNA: TGTGCCAGCAGCCAAGTCGGACATAGCTATGGCTACACCTTC.

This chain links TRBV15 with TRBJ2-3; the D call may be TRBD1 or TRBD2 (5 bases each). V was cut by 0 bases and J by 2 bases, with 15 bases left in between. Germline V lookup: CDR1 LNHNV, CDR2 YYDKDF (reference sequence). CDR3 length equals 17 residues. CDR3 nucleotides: TGTGCCACCAGCAGAGAGAGGGGAAGTCCCCCCACAGATACGCAGTATTTT. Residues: CATSRERGSPPTDTQYF.

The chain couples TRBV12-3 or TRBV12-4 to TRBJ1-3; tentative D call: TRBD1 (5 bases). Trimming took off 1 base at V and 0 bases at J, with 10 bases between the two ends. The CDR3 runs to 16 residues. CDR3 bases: TGTGCCAGCAGTTTAGGGGTAGGGACCTCTGGAAACACCATATATTTT. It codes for CASSLGVGTSGNTIYF.

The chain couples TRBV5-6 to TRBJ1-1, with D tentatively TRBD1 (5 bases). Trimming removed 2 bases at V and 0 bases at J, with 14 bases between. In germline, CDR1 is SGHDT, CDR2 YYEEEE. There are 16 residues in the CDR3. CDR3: CASSFLTDAMNTEAFF. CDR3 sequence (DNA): TGTGCCAGCAGCTTTCTGACAGACGCCATGAACACTGAAGCTTTCTTT.

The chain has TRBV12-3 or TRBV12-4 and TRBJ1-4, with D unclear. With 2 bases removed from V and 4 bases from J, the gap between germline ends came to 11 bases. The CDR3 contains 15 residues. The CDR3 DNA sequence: TGTGCCAGCAGTTTATCCCGACGGATTAATGAAAAACTGTTTTTT. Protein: CASSLSRRINEKLFF.

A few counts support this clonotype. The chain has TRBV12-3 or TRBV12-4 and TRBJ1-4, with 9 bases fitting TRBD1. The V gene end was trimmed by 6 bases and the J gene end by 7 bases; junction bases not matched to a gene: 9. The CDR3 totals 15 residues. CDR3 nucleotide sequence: TGTGCCAGCAGCTTTACAGGGGGCGCGGGTGAAAAACTGTTTTTT. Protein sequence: CASSFTGGAGEKLFF.

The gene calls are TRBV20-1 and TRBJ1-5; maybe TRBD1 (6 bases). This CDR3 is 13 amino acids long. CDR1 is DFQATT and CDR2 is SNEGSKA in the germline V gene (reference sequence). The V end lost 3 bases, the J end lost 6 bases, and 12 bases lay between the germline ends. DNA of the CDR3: TGCAGTGCTAGCGGACAAGGGGGTCAGCCCCAGCATTTT. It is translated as CSASGQGGQPQHF.

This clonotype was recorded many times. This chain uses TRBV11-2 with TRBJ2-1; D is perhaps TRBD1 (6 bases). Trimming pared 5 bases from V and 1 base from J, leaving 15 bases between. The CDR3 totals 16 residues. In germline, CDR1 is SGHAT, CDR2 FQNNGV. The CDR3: CASSARGGFSYNEQFF. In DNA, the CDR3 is TGTGCCAGCAGCGCCAGGGGCGGGTTTTCCTACAATGAGCAGTTCTTC.

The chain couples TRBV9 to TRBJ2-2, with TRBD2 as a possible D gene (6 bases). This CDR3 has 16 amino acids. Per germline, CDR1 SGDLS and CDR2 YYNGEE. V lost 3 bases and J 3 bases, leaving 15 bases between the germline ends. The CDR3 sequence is CASSAGWWGDTGELFF. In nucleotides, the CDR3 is TGTGCCAGCAGCGCCGGGTGGTGGGGGGACACCGGGGAGCTGTTTTTT. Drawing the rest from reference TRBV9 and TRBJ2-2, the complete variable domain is DSGVTQTPKHLITATGQRVTLRCSPRSGDLSVYWYQQSLDQGLQFLIQYYNGEERAKGNILERFSAQQFPDLHSELNLSSLELGDSALYFCASSAGWWGDTGELFFGEGSRLTVL.

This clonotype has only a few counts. DNA for the CDR3: TGCAGTGCTAGAGTGGCCGTTCCCTACGAGCAGTACTTC. The encoded protein is CSARVAVPYEQYF. V usage is TRBV20-1 and J usage is TRBJ2-7; unclear D gene. V was trimmed by 1 base and J by 2 bases, leaving 9 bases between them. The CDR3 consists of 13 residues. Germline-derived CDR1 and CDR2 are DFQATT and SNEGSKA (reference sequence).

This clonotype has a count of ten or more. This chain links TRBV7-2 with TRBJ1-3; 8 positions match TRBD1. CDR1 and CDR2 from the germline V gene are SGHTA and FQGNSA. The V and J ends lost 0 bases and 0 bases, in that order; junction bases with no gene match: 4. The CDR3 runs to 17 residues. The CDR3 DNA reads TGTGCCAGCAGCTTAGCCCGGGACAGGACCTCTGGAAACACCATATATTTT. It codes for CASSLARDRTSGNTIYF.

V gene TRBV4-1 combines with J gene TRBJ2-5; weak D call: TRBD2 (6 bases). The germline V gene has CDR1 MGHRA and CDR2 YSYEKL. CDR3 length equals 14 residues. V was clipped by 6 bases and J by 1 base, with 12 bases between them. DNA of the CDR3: TGCGCCAGCAGTACGGGACTCATCCAAGAGACCCAGTACTTC. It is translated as CASSTGLIQETQYF.

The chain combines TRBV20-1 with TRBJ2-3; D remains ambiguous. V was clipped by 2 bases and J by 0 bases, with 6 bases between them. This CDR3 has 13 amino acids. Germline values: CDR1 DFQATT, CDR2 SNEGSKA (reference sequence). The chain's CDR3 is CSARIPSTDTQYF. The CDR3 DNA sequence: TGCAGTGCTAGAATACCCAGCACAGATACGCAGTATTTT.